These 23 T cell receptor beta chains originate from one sample sequenced in a study of T-cell reconstitution after alpha-beta-depleted transplantation in children. Preparation of the TCRbeta library involved a method that used unique molecular identifiers. TCRdb independently ran MiXCR on the PCR reads; one entry per CDR3 protein. Among about 610,000 distinct CDR3 sequences, approximately 10% were seen once, and the ten largest hold approximately 4.1%. The sample here was PBMCs from the stem cell graft donor, taken from the stem cell graft. These receptors were collected from a human donor who donated a stem cell graft to a child with acute myeloid leukemia.

The sample holds a few counts of this clonotype. This chain joins TRBV20-1 and TRBJ2-5, with 8 bases lining up with TRBD2. The CDR3 spans 13 residues. Germline V gene sequence: CDR1 DFQATT, CDR2 SNEGSKA (reference sequence). V trimming: 6 bases; J trimming: 5 bases; junction bases outside the gene matches: 8. The CDR3 DNA follows: TGCAGTGCCGCGACGACGGGGGGGGAGACCCAGTACTTC. Translation: CSAATTGGETQYF.

The genes are TRBV12-3 or TRBV12-4 and TRBJ2-3; D is undetermined. V dropped 8 bases and J dropped 3 bases, with 3 bases sitting between them. This CDR3 is built from 10 residues. The CDR3 DNA follows: TGTGCCAGCGCGACAGATACGCAGTATTTT. Amino acid sequence: CASATDTQYF.

This clonotype was seen more than once but under ten times. The rearrangement uses TRBV12-3 or TRBV12-4 and TRBJ1-1, with 7 bases fitting TRBD1. The ends lost 8 bases at V and 4 bases at J; junction bases unmatched: 16. The CDR3 is 16 residues long. For the CDR3, the DNA is TGTGCCAGCCCATTGTTAACAGGGGATCTGTCCACTGAAGCTTTCTTT. It codes for CASPLLTGDLSTEAFF.

The J gene is TRBJ2-7, the V gene TRBV20-1; 7 bases agree with TRBD2. V was pared by 4 bases and J by 4 bases, with 10 bases of the junction left unmatched. The germline gives CDR1 DFQATT, CDR2 SNEGSKA (reference sequence). CDR3 size: 14 residues. CDR3 nucleotides: TGCAGTGCTACCCTCTGGGGGGGGTTGTACGAGCAGTACTTC. Translated, it gives CSATLWGGLYEQYF.

This clonotype was recorded many times. V usage is TRBV4-3 and J usage is TRBJ2-7; possibly TRBD2 for D (6 bases). The length of the CDR3 is 16 residues. Trimming shortened V by 0 bases and J by 0 bases, and 12 bases separated the two germline ends. Germline V CDR1 and CDR2: LGHNA, YSLEER. The CDR3 DNA follows: TGCGCCAGCAGCCAAGACCTAGCGCATAGCTCCTACGAGCAGTACTTC. Translating gives CASSQDLAHSSYEQYF.

CDR3 residues: CSARDRDRGGNQPQHF. CDR3 bases: TGCAGTGCTAGAGATAGGGACAGGGGAGGCAATCAGCCCCAGCATTTT. V usage is TRBV20-1 and J usage is TRBJ1-5; 10 bases line up with TRBD1. The CDR3 is made up of 16 amino acids. Germline CDR1 and CDR2: DFQATT and SNEGSKA (reference sequence). Trimming took 0 bases from V and 2 from J; bases not matched to a gene: 4.

This chain joins TRBV18 and TRBJ1-5; possible D gene TRBD1, 6 bases. The length of the CDR3 is 13 residues. Per germline, CDR1 KGHSH and CDR2 LQKENI. V lost 9 bases, J lost 9 bases, and 18 bases lay in between. CDR3 sequence reads: CASSEDRTTPQHF. CDR3 DNA sequence: TGTGCCAGTTCCGAGGACAGAACAACGCCCCAGCATTTT. Combining the CDR3 with reference TRBV18 and TRBJ1-5 gives the whole variable domain NAGVMQNPRHLVRRRGQEARLRCSPMKGHSHVYWYRQLPEEGLKFMVYLQKENIIDESGMPKERFSAEFPKEGPSILRIQQVVRGDSAAYFCASSEDRTTPQHFGDGTRLSIL.

This clonotype showed up just a few times. In nucleotides, the CDR3 is TGTGCCAGCAGCTTTTACAGGGAGAGATCAACTAATGAAAAACTGTTTTTT. This sequence encodes CASSFYRERSTNEKLFF. The rearrangement links TRBV7-9 to TRBJ1-4, with D perhaps matching TRBD1 (6 bases). The CDR3 extends over 17 amino acids. The V end lost 3 bases, the J end lost 0 bases, and 14 bases lay between the germline ends. CDR1 and CDR2 from the germline V gene are SEHNR and FQNEAQ (reference sequence).

Only a few counts were recorded for this clonotype. The chain uses TRBV20-1 and TRBJ2-1; 9 nucleotides align to TRBD2. Germline assignment: CDR1 DFQATT and CDR2 SNEGSKA (reference sequence). This CDR3 region has 16 residues. The J segment lost 4 bases and the V segment lost 2 bases, leaving 9 bases of the junction unmatched. CDR3 sequence reads: CSARTSGPTSYNEQFF. CDR3 DNA sequence: TGCAGTGCTAGAACTAGCGGGCCGACCTCATACAATGAGCAGTTCTTC.

The chain couples TRBV4-2 to TRBJ1-2; 9 bases line up with TRBD1. Unmatched junction bases numbered 4, after V lost 1 base and J lost 7 bases. The CDR3 covers 14 residues. Germline CDR1 and CDR2: LGHNA and YNFKEQ. Written as DNA, the CDR3 is TGTGCCAGCAGCCAAGTCGGGACAGGGACTGGCTACACCTTC. It translates to CASSQVGTGTGYTF.

This clonotype was seen only a few times. The chain has TRBV6-2 or TRBV6-3 and TRBJ2-7; D unclear. The germline V gene has CDR1 MNHEY and CDR2 SVGEGT. V lost 5 bases and J lost 9, with 8 bases in between. The CDR3 loop spans 10 amino acids. The CDR3 coding sequence is TGTGCCAGCAGTGACCATAGGCAGTACTTC. Translating gives CASSDHRQYF.

This clonotype was detected ten times or more. The chain joins TRBV28 to TRBJ1-2; TRBD1 is a possible D gene (5 bases). Per the germline V gene, CDR1 is MDHEN and CDR2 is SYDVKM. Trimming took 5 bases from V and 4 from J, leaving 14 bases between them. The CDR3 length is 14 residues. The CDR3 sequence is CASSTFGTAYGYTF. CDR3 coding DNA: TGTGCCAGCAGTACGTTCGGGACGGCCTATGGCTACACCTTC.

The gene calls are TRBV4-3 and TRBJ2-7; D is unresolved. Germline V gene lookup returns CDR1 LGHNA and CDR2 YSLEER. V was trimmed by 1 base and J by 2 bases, leaving 6 bases between them. This CDR3 has 13 residues. The CDR3 region has the DNA TGCGCCAGCAGCCAAGGGCTTCCCTACGAGCAGTACTTC. Translating it yields CASSQGLPYEQYF.

The V and J genes are TRBV20-1 and TRBJ2-1; no firm D call. The ends were cut back, 6 bases at V and 8 bases at J, with 20 bases in the middle. The CDR3 extends over 14 amino acids. Germline loops: CDR1 DFQATT, CDR2 SNEGSKA (reference sequence). CDR3 sequence reads: CSARVSEVVYEQFF. The CDR3 nucleotides are TGCAGTGCCCGGGTCAGCGAGGTGGTCTATGAGCAGTTCTTC.

This clonotype was picked up a small number of times. J is TRBJ2-3 and V is TRBV29-1, with TRBD2 matching over 9 bases. The CDR3 has 13 residues. CDR1 is SQVTM, CDR2 ANQGSEA, per germline. The V segment lost 7 bases and the J segment 8 bases; nucleotides outside the gene matches: 10. DNA of the CDR3: TGCAGCGCCGGGAAAATAGCGGGAGCTACGCAGTATTTT. Translated: CSAGKIAGATQYF.

The chain is built from TRBV29-1 and TRBJ1-2; 12 bases line up with TRBD1. In germline, CDR1 is SQVTM, CDR2 ANQGSEA. There are 13 residues in the CDR3. With V trimmed by 4 bases and J by 8 bases, 5 bases remained unmatched. CDR3 DNA sequence: TGCAGCGTTGGGGGGACAGGGGGCGACGGCTACACCTTC. This gives the protein CSVGGTGGDGYTF.

This chain links TRBV27 with TRBJ2-2, with D possibly matching TRBD2 (6 bases). CDR3 length: 17 amino acids. CDR1 and CDR2 from the germline V gene are MNHEY and SMNVEV (reference sequence). V lost 1 base and J 4 bases, leaving 16 bases between the germline ends. The CDR3 nucleotides read TGTGCCAGCAGTTTATTTGGGAGTAGCGGACTCACCGGGGAGCTGTTTTTT. Protein sequence: CASSLFGSSGLTGELFF.

This clonotype was found many times. The chain has TRBV20-1 and TRBJ2-4, with TRBD2 matching 12 bases. The length of the CDR3 is 15 residues. The germline V gene has CDR1 DFQATT and CDR2 SNEGSKA (reference sequence). J lost 3 bases, V lost 6 bases, and 6 bases had no gene match. The CDR3 nucleotides read TGCAGTGCACCGACTAGCGGGAGTGGCAAAAACATTCAGTACTTC. Translated: CSAPTSGSGKNIQYF.

The chain uses TRBV11-2 and TRBJ2-2; 7 nucleotides agree with TRBD2. J lost 7 bases, V lost 5 bases, and 13 bases had no gene match. Germline V CDR1 and CDR2: SGHAT, FQNNGV. The CDR3 is made up of 16 amino acids. The CDR3 coding sequence is TGTGCCAGCAGCCCCCTCGGGCGGGAGTCGGGCGGGGAGCTGTTTTTT. This codes for CASSPLGRESGGELFF. Based on the CDR3 plus reference TRBV11-2 and TRBJ2-2, the full variable domain is EAGVAQSPRYKIIEKRQSVAFWCNPISGHATLYWYQQILGQGPKLLIQFQNNGVVDDSQLPKDRFSAERLKGVDSTLKIQPAKLEDSAVYLCASSPLGRESGGELFFGEGSRLTVL.

Details on this clonotype: At one boundary the junction diverges from the germline segment, which might be a read error. The chain links TRBV7-3 to TRBJ2-1; 9 nucleotides line up with TRBD2. CDR3 length: 17 residues. From germline, CDR1 is SGHTA and CDR2 FQGTGA. For the CDR3, the DNA is TGTACCAGCAGCCCAACATCGTCTAGCGGGAAATACAATGAGCAGTTCTTC. Encoded protein: CTSSPTSSSGKYNEQFF.

This clonotype was recorded a few times. The J gene is TRBJ2-1, the V gene TRBV27, with 9 bases that match TRBD2. Germline V CDR1 and CDR2: MNHEY, SMNVEV (reference sequence). The CDR3 spans 13 residues. With 6 bases clipped from V and 8 bases from J, the junction kept 5 bases outside the gene matches. The CDR3 sequence is CASRLAGIDEQFF. CDR3 in DNA: TGTGCCAGCAGGCTAGCGGGAATCGATGAGCAGTTCTTC.

The V gene is TRBV4-2, the J gene TRBJ2-1; 14 positions match TRBD2. This CDR3 is built from 18 residues. Looked up from germline, CDR1 is LGHNA and CDR2 is YNFKEQ. V was pared by 5 bases and J by 2 bases, with 8 bases of the junction left unmatched. The CDR3: CASSAGTSGSGPYNEQFF. For the CDR3, the DNA is TGTGCCAGCAGCGCCGGGACTAGCGGGAGCGGTCCCTACAATGAGCAGTTCTTC.

This clonotype was counted only a few times. The chain recombines TRBV29-1 with TRBJ2-3; TRBD1 or TRBD2 may be the D gene (5 bases each). Germline loops: CDR1 SQVTM, CDR2 ANQGSEA. Trimming stripped 7 bases from V and 1 base from J, with 15 bases between. This CDR3 spans 14 amino acids. DNA of the CDR3: TGCAGCGCCGAAGGGGAGCTTGGCACAGATACGCAGTATTTT. Protein: CSAEGELGTDTQYF.